Each of the 8 T cell receptor beta chains below was sequenced from the same sample in a study of OX40 agonist ivuxolimab in advanced cancers. The repertoire was sequenced with immunoSEQ multiplex PCR; TCRdb's copy has only in-frame clones and lacks some. The sample yields tens of thousands of clones, approximately 94% seen once. This sample comprised CD4+ or CD8+ T cells sorted from blood, obtained in a trial of the OX40 agonist ivuxolimab. The receptors come from an adult with an advanced solid tumor such as melanoma, head and neck, liver or kidney cancer.

CDR3 sequence: CASSYGTSFETQYF. In DNA form, the CDR3 reads TGTGCCAGCAGTTACGGGACTAGTTTTGAGACCCAGTACTTC. This chain links TRBV6-5 with TRBJ2-5; 8 bases fit TRBD2. Germline-derived CDR1 and CDR2 are MNHEY and SVGAGI. V shed 2 bases and J 5 bases; nucleotides not matched to a gene: 4. CDR3 length: 14 amino acids.

The chain links TRBV5-4 to TRBJ2-5, with D unresolved. V lost 0 bases to trimming and J lost 4 bases, with 4 bases between them. Germline V CDR1 and CDR2: SGHNT, YYREEE (reference sequence). The CDR3 loop spans 12 amino acids. CDR3 bases: TGTGCCAGCAGCTTGGTCGGAGAGACCCAGTACTTC. Its translation is CASSLVGETQYF.

The chain joins TRBV29-1 to TRBJ2-7; the match to TRBD1 covers 9 bases. CDR3 length equals 13 residues. Germline values: CDR1 SQVTM, CDR2 ANQGSEA. V gave up 6 bases and J gave up 4 bases; unmatched junction bases: 7. CDR3 nucleotide sequence: TGCAGCGTAAACCCCGGGACAGGGTACGAGCAGTACTTC. It yields the protein CSVNPGTGYEQYF.

V gene TRBV27 combines with J gene TRBJ1-2; D gene unclear. From germline, CDR1 is MNHEY and CDR2 SMNVEV (reference sequence). This CDR3 is 12 amino acids long. With 3 bases removed from V and 5 bases from J, the gap between germline ends came to 7 bases. The chain's CDR3 is CASSFSGYGYTF. The CDR3 nucleotides are TGTGCCAGCAGTTTTTCAGGATATGGCTACACCTTC.

The chain carries TRBV10-2 and TRBJ1-2; D gene uncertain. This CDR3 comprises 12 residues. Trimming took 3 bases from V and 4 from J, leaving 6 bases between them. Germline V gives CDR1 WSHSY, CDR2 SAAADI. The CDR3 protein is CASSDGIYGYTF. The CDR3 DNA sequence: TGCGCCAGCAGTGACGGAATCTATGGCTACACCTTC.

V and J are TRBV5-1 and TRBJ1-1; D not resolved. The CDR3 loop spans 14 amino acids. Trimming cost V 7 bases and J 0 bases, with 13 bases left between them. CDR1 SGHRS and CDR2 YFSETQ come from the germline V gene. CDR3 loop: CASGWTDMNTEAFF. The CDR3 DNA is TGCGCCAGCGGTTGGACTGACATGAACACTGAAGCTTTCTTT.

The chain carries TRBV28 and TRBJ1-4; D uncertain. This CDR3 is 14 amino acids long. Trimming took 6 bases from V and 0 from J, leaving 8 bases between them. CDR1 and CDR2 (germline): MDHEN, SYDVKM. The CDR3 coding sequence is TGTGCCAGCAGCCTTACTTCAACTAATGAAAAACTGTTTTTT. Protein product: CASSLTSTNEKLFF.

V and J are TRBV27 and TRBJ2-1, with TRBD2 matching 7 bases. With V trimmed by 8 bases and J by 2 bases, 6 bases remained unmatched. The CDR3 runs to 14 residues. Germline V gene sequence: CDR1 MNHEY, CDR2 SMNVEV (reference sequence). The CDR3: CASRPGGTYNEQFF. For the CDR3, the DNA is TGTGCCAGCCGTCCGGGGGGTACCTACAATGAGCAGTTCTTC.